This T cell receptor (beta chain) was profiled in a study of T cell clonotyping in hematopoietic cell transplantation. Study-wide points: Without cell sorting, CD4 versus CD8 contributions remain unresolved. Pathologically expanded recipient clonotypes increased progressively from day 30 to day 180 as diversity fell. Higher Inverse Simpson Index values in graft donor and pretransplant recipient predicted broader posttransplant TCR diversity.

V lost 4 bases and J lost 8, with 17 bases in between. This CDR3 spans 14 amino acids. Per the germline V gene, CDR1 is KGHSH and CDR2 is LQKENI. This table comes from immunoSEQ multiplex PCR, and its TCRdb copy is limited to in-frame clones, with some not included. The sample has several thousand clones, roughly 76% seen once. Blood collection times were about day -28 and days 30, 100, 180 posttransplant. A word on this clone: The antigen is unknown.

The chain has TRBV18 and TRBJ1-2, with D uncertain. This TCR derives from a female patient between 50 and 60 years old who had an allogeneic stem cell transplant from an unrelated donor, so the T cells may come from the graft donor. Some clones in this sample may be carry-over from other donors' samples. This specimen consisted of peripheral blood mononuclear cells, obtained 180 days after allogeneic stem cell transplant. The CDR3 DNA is TGTGCCAGCTCACAGAAGGCCACGGATACAGGCTACACCTTC. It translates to CASSQKATDTGYTF.